This TCR beta chain originates from a study of patients and donors after allogeneic stem cell transplantation. CDR3 length: 15 residues. Germline V CDR1 and CDR2: SGHAT, FQNNGV. The V and J ends lost 7 bases and 1 base respectively, with 16 bases between them. A single record per CDR3 protein comes from TCRdb applying MiXCR to the RT-PCR reads. Of some 960,000 distinct CDR3 sequences in the sample, roughly 18% are singletons; the top ten hold approximately 5.9%. The clonotype was recovered from a human donor who was either an allogeneic HSCT recipient or a stem cell or donor lymphocyte infusion donor (not recorded which). It is not recorded whose cells these are; they may come from a transplant donor. The sequenced sample consisted of blood, either unsorted or a sorted T cell fraction (not recorded which). The genes are TRBV11-2 and TRBJ2-5, with a weak D call TRBD2 (6 bases). CDR3 in amino acids: CASTLPGVGQETQYF. The CDR3 DNA reads TGTGCCAGCACCCTCCCGGGGGTAGGCCAAGAGACCCAGTACTTC.